The rows below give T cell receptor beta chains drawn from one sample of a study of CXCR3-negative and CXCR3-positive naive CD8 T cells. TCRdb re-analyzed the 5' RACE reads; it lists each CDR3 protein once, without DNA. The repertoire table contains tens of thousands of distinct CDR3 sequences. Sequencing was carried out using memory CD8+ T cells from blood. These receptors all stem from a human donor in good health. Some clones in this sample may be carry-over from other donors' samples. Both conserved end residues are part of each CDR3. Each record gives: CDR3 protein, V gene, J gene, clone size. Size is stated for part of the rows, as once, few or many counts, or as a class when the clone is expanded.

CDR3: CASSQDWASGGQDEQYF
V: TRBV4-3
J: TRBJ2-7
size: NA

CDR3: CASSEYADSQANYGYTF
V: TRBV2
J: TRBJ1-2
size: NA

CDR3: CASSFPGASNEKLFF
V: TRBV7-9
J: TRBJ1-4
size: medium-sized

CDR3: CASSPRGGIAGELFF
V: TRBV4-1
J: TRBJ2-2
size: medium-sized

CDR3: CASSLPGNTGELFF
V: TRBV27
J: TRBJ2-2
size: NA

CDR3: CASSSGQGVTDTQYF
V: TRBV6-5
J: TRBJ2-3
size: NA

CDR3: CSVEDIPGQTYNEQFF
V: TRBV29-1
J: TRBJ2-1
size: NA

CDR3: CSARDHGTPKVANEKLFF
V: TRBV20-1
J: TRBJ1-4
size: NA

CDR3: CASSAQGTTNEKLFF
V: TRBV9
J: TRBJ1-4
size: NA

CDR3: CASSEAGRADTQYF
V: TRBV25-1
J: TRBJ2-3
size: NA

CDR3: CPTSRDSGGAYNEQFF
V: TRBV15
J: TRBJ2-1
size: NA

CDR3: CASSYSGVNQPQHF
V: TRBV6-6
J: TRBJ1-5
size: NA

CDR3: CASSPPTLYEQYF
V: TRBV18
J: TRBJ2-7
size: NA

CDR3: CASSLDRGETQYF
V: TRBV27
J: TRBJ2-5
size: NA

CDR3: CASSQARGSSSGRGYEQYF
V: TRBV23-1
J: TRBJ2-7
size: NA

CDR3: CASSLVSRGADTDTQYF
V: TRBV5-8
J: TRBJ2-3
size: NA

CDR3: CASSETPAGGTDTQYF
V: TRBV6-4
J: TRBJ2-3
size: NA

CDR3: CSASHPDQLSKNIQYF
V: TRBV20-1
J: TRBJ2-4
size: NA

CDR3: CASSQAPSASYEQYF
V: TRBV4-3
J: TRBJ2-7
size: NA

CDR3: CASSSDPRGAKNIQYF
V: TRBV5-1
J: TRBJ2-4
size: NA

CDR3: CASSLLGTSTDTQYF
V: TRBV28
J: TRBJ2-3
size: NA

CDR3: CASSLAGRWHTEAFF
V: TRBV5-1
J: TRBJ1-1
size: NA

CDR3: CATSRVLYTDTQYF
V: TRBV15
J: TRBJ2-3
size: NA

CDR3: CASSQTSGPYEQYF
V: TRBV7-9
J: TRBJ2-7
size: NA

CDR3: CASSPAGGTQETQYF
V: TRBV6-4
J: TRBJ2-5
size: NA

CDR3: CSGKNRDGYGYTF
V: TRBV29-1
J: TRBJ1-2
size: NA

CDR3: CSARDLLFKEVGEISPLHF
V: TRBV20-1
J: TRBJ1-6
size: NA

CDR3: CSARDGRTEYEQYF
V: TRBV20-1
J: TRBJ2-7
size: medium-sized

CDR3: CASSQGRTSGANVLTF
V: TRBV4-3
J: TRBJ2-6
size: NA

CDR3: CASSQDLQAPTNEKLFF
V: TRBV4-3
J: TRBJ1-4
size: NA

CDR3: CSAPTYKGLAGTYEQYF
V: TRBV20-1
J: TRBJ2-7
size: NA

CDR3: CASSLRGARGYTF
V: TRBV5-6
J: TRBJ1-2
size: NA

CDR3: CSVEDPVVSGYTF
V: TRBV29-1
J: TRBJ1-2
size: NA

CDR3: CASSDQVGGTGELFF
V: TRBV14
J: TRBJ2-2
size: NA

CDR3: CASSEALGGSSYEQYF
V: TRBV2
J: TRBJ2-7
size: NA

CDR3: CASSLPYRVSGYNEQFF
V: TRBV7-3
J: TRBJ2-1
size: NA

CDR3: CSASLGDYGYTF
V: TRBV20-1
J: TRBJ1-2
size: NA

CDR3: CAIMREAQETQYF
V: TRBV10-3
J: TRBJ2-5
size: NA

CDR3: CSVEMGLTNTGELFF
V: TRBV29-1
J: TRBJ2-2
size: NA